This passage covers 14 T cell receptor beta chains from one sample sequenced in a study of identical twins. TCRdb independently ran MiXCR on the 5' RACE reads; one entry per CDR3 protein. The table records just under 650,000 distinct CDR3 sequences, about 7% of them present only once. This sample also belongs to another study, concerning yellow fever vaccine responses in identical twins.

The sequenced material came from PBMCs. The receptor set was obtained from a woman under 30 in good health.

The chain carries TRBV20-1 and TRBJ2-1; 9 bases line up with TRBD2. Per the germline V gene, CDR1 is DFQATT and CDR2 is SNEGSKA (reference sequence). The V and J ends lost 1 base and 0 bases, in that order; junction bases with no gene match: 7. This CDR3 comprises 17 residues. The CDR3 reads CSARVSGGTSSYNEQFF. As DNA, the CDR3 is TGCAGTGCTAGAGTGAGCGGGGGGACCAGCTCCTACAATGAGCAGTTCTTC.

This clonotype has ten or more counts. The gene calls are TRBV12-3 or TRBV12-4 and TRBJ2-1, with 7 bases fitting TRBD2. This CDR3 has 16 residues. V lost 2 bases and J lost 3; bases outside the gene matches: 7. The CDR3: CASSLYGGGSYNEQFF. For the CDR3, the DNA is TGTGCCAGCAGTTTATATGGGGGGGGAAGCTACAATGAGCAGTTCTTC.

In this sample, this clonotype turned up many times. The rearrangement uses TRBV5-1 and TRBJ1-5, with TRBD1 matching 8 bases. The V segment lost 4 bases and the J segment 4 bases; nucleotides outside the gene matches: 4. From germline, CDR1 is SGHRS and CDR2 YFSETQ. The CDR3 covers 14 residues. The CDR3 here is CASSLGQDNQPQHF. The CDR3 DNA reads TGCGCCAGCAGCCTGGGACAGGATAATCAGCCCCAGCATTTT.

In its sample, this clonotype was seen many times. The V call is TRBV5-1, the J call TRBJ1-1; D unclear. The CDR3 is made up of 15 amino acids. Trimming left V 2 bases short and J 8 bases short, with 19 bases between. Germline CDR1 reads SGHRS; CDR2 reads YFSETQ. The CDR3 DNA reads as TGCGCCAGCAGCTTTGCACTGCAAGGGTCGAGCGAAGCTTTCTTT. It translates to CASSFALQGSSEAFF.

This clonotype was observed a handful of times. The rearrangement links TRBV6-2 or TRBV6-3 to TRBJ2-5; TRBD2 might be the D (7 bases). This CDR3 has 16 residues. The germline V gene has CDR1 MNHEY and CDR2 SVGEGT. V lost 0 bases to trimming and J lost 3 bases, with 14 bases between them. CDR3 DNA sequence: TGTGCCAGCAGTTACTCGCCAGCGGGGACAAAAGAGACCCAGTACTTC. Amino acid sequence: CASSYSPAGTKETQYF.

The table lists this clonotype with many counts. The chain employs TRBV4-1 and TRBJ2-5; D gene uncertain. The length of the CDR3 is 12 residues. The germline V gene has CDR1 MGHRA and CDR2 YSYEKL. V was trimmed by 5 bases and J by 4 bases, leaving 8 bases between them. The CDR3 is CASSEIPETQYF. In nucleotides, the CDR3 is TGCGCCAGCAGCGAGATACCAGAGACCCAGTACTTC.

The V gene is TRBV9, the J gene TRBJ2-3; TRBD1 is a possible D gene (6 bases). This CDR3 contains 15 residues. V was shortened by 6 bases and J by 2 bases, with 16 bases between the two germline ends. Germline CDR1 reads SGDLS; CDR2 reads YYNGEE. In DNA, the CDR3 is TGTGCCAGCACCCGTAGGGCAGGGGACACAGATACGCAGTATTTT. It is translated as CASTRRAGDTDTQYF.

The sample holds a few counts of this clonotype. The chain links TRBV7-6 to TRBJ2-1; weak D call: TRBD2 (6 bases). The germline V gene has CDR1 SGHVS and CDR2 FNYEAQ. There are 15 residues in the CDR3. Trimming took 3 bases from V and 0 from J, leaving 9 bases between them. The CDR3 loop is CASSFGTPSYNEQFF. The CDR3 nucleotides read TGTGCCAGCAGCTTCGGGACTCCCTCCTACAATGAGCAGTTCTTC.

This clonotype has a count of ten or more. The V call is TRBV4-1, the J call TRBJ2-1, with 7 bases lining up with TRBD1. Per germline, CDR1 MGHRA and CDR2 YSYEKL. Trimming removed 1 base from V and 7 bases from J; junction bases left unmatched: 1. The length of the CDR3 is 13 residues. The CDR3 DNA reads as TGCGCCAGCAGCCAAGCCAGGGGGAATGAGCAGTTCTTC. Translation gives CASSQARGNEQFF.

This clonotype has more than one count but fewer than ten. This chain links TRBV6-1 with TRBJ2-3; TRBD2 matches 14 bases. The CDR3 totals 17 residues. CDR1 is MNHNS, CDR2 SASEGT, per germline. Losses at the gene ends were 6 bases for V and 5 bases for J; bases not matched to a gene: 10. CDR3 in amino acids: CASSTPGLAGVQDTQYF. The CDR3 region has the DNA TGTGCCAGCAGCACCCCGGGACTAGCGGGAGTGCAAGATACGCAGTATTTT.

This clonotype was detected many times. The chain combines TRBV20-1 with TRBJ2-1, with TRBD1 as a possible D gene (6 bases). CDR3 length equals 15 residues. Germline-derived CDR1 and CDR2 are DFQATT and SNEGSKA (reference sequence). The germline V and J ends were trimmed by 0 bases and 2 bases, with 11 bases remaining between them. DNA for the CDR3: TGCAGTGCTAGAGATCCACAGGGCACCTACAATGAGCAGTTCTTC. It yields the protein CSARDPQGTYNEQFF.

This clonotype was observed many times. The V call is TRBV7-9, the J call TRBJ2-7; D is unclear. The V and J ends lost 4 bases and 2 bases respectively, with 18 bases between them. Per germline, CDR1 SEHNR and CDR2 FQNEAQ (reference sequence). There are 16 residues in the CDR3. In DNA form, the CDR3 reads TGTGCCAGCAGCTCCAAGGGTACCTCTGGCACCTACGAGCAGTACTTC. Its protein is CASSSKGTSGTYEQYF.

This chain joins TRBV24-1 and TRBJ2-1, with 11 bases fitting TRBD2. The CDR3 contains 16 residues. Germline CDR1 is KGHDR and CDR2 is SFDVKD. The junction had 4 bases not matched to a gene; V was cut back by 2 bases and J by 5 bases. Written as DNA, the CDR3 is TGTGCCACCAGTGATTCCCCTAGCGGGGGGAACAATGAGCAGTTCTTC. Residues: CATSDSPSGGNNEQFF.

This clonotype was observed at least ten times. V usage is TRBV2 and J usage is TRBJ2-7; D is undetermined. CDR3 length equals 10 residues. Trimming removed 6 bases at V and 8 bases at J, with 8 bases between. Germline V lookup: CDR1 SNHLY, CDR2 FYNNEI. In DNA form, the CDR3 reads TGTGCCAGCAGCCGAGACCAGCAGTACGTC. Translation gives CASSRDQQYV.